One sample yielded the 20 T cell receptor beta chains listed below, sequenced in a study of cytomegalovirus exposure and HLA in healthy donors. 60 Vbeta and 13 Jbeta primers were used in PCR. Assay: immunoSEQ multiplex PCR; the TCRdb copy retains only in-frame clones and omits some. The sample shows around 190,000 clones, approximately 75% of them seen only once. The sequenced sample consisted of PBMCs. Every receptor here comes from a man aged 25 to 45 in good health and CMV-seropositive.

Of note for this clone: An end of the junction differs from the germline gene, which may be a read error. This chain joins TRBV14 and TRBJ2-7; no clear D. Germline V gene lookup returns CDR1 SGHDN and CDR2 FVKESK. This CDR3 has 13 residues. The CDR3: CASSQDMSYAQYF. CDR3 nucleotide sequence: TGTGCCAGCAGCCAAGACATGTCCTACGCGCAGTACTTC.

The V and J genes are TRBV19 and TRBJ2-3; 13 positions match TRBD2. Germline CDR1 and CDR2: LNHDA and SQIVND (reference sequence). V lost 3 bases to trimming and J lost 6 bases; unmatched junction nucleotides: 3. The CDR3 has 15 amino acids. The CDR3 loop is CASSIGTSGADTQYF. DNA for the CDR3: TGTGCCAGTAGTATCGGGACTAGCGGGGCTGATACGCAGTATTTT.

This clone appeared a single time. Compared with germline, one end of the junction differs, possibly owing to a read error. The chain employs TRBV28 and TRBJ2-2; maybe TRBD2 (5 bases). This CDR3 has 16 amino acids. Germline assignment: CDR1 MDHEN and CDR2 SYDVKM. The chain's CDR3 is CASSEGGLTNIGELFF. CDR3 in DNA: TGTGCCAGCAGCGAGGGCGGCCTCACGAACATCGGGGAGCTGTTTTTT.

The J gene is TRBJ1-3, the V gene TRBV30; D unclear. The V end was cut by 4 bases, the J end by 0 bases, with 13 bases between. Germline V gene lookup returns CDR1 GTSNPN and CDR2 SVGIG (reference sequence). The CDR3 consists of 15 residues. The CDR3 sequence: CAWTLTVNSGNTIYF. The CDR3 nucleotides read TGTGCCTGGACCCTTACAGTGAACTCTGGAAACACCATATATTTT.

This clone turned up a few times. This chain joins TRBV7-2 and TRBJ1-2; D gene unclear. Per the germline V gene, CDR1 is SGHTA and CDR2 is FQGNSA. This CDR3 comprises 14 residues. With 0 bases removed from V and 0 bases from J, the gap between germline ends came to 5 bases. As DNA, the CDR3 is TGTGCCAGCAGCTTAGCGGCAGCTAACTATGGCTACACCTTC. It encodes CASSLAAANYGYTF.

CDR3 protein: CASRQGQRNTEAFF. DNA of the CDR3: TGCGCCAGCAGGCAGGGACAGAGGAACACTGAAGCTTTCTTT. The V and J genes are TRBV10-1 and TRBJ1-1; 7 bases map to TRBD1. V shed 6 bases, J shed 1 base, and the junction held 5 bases outside the gene matches. Germline CDR1 is WNHNN and CDR2 is SYGVQD (reference sequence). This CDR3 is built from 14 residues.

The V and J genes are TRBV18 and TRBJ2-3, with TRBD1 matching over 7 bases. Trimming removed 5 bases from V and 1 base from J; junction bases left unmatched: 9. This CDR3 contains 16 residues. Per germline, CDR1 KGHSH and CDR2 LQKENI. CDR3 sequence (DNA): TGTGCCAGCTCAATCATGGACAGGACCCGCACAGATACGCAGTATTTT. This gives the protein CASSIMDRTRTDTQYF.

Here the CDR3 reads CASSMGGVRPYEQYF. The CDR3 DNA reads as TGTGCCAGTAGTATGGGGGGGGTCAGACCCTACGAGCAGTACTTC. This sequence joins TRBV19 and TRBJ2-7, with TRBD2 matching 7 bases. After removal of 3 bases from V and 2 bases from J, the junction contained 7 bases not matched to a gene. This CDR3 has 15 residues. The germline CDR1 and CDR2 sequences are LNHDA and SQIVND (reference sequence). The entire variable domain, with the rest obtained from reference TRBV19 and TRBJ2-7, is as follows: DGGITQSPKYLFRKEGQNVTLSCEQNLNHDAMYWYRQDPGQGLRLIYYSQIVNDFQKGDIAEGYSVSREKKESFPLTVTSAQKNPTAFYLCASSMGGVRPYEQYFGPGTRLTVT.

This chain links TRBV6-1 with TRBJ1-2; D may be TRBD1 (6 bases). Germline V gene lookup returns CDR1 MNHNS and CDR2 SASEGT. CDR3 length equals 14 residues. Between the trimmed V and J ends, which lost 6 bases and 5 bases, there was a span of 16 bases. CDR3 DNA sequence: TGTGCCAGCAGGGCGACAGGACCCTTATATGGCTACACCTTC. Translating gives CASRATGPLYGYTF.

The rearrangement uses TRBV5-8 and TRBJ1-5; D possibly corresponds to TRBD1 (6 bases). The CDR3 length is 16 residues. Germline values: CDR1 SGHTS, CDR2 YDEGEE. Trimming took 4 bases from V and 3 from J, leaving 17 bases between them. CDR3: CASSTQTGINNQPQHF. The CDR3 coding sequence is TGTGCCAGCAGCACACAAACAGGGATTAACAATCAGCCCCAGCATTTT.

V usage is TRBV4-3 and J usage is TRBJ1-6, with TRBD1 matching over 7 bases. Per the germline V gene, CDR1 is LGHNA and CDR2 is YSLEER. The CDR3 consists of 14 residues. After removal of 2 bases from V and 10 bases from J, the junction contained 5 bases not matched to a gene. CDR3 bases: TGCGCCAGCAGCCAACGGACAGGACGATCACCCCTCCACTTT. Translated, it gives CASSQRTGRSPLHF.

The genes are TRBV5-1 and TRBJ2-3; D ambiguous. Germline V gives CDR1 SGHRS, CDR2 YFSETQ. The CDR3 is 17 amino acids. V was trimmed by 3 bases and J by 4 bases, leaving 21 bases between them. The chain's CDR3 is CASSSSSARSNSDTQYF. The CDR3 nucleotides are TGCGCCAGCAGCTCCTCCTCCGCCCGTAGCAATTCAGATACGCAGTATTTT.

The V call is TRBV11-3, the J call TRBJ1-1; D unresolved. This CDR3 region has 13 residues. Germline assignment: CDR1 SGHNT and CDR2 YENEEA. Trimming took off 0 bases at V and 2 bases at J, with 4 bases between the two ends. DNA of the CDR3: TGTGCCAGCAGCTTAGAAACTAACACTGAAGCTTTCTTT. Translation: CASSLETNTEAFF.

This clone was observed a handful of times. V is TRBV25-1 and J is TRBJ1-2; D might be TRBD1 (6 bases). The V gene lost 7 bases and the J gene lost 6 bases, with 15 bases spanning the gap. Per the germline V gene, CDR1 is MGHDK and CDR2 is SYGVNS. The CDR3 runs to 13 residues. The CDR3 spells CASKGGRINGYTF. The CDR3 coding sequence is TGTGCCAGCAAGGGGGGGCGCATTAATGGCTACACCTTC.

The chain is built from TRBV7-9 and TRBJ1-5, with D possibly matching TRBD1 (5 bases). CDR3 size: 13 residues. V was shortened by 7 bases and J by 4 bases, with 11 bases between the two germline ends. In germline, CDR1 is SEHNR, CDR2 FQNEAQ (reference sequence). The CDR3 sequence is CASNQGTNQPQHF. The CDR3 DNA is TGTGCCAGCAACCAGGGCACTAATCAGCCCCAGCATTTT.

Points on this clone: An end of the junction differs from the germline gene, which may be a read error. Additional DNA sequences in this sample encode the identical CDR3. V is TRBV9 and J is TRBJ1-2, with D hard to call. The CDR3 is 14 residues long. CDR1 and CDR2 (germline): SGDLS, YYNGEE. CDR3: CASSLREINYGYTF. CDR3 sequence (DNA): TGCGCCAGCAGCCTCCGGGAAATTAACTATGGCTACACCTTC. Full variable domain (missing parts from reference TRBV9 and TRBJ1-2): DSGVTQTPKHLITATGQRVTLRCSPRSGDLSVYWYQQSLDQGLQFLIQYYNGEERAKGNILERFSAQQFPDLHSELNLSSLELGDSALYFCASSLREINYGYTFGSGTRLTVV.

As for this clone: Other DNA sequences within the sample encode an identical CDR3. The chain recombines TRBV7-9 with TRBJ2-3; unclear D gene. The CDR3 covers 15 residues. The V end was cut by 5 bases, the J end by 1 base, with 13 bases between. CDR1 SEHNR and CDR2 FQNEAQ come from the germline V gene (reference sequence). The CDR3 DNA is TGTGCCAGCAGCCTAAACACGGGTGGCACAGATACGCAGTATTTT. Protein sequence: CASSLNTGGTDTQYF.

The CDR3 sequence: CASSIRDRGEEKLFF. The CDR3 DNA follows: TGTGCCAGCAGCATCCGGGACAGGGGGGAAGAAAAACTGTTTTTT. V usage is TRBV6-5 and J usage is TRBJ1-4; 11 bases are shared with TRBD1. This CDR3 has 15 amino acids. Germline V gives CDR1 MNHEY, CDR2 SVGAGI. The ends lost 6 bases at V and 8 bases at J; junction bases unmatched: 8.

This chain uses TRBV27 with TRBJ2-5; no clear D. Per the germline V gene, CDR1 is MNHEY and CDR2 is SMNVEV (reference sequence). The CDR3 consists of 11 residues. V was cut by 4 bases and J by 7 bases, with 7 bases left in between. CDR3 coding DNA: TGTGCCAGCAGTTCGCCTACGACCCAGTACTTC. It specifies CASSSPTTQYF.

The CDR3 is CAQPWGGSSYNEQFF. In DNA form, the CDR3 reads TGTGCCCAGCCCTGGGGCGGAAGCTCCTACAATGAGCAGTTCTTC. The rearrangement joins TRBV7-2 to TRBJ2-1; TRBD1 might be the D (5 bases). The CDR3 totals 15 residues. From germline, CDR1 is SGHTA and CDR2 FQGNSA. V lost 11 bases to trimming and J lost 0 bases, with 17 bases between them.